One sample yielded the 8 T cell receptor beta chains listed below, sequenced in a study of identical twins. TCRdb used MiXCR to reprocess the 5' RACE reads, holding one entry per CDR3 protein. The repertoire has under 300,000 distinct CDR3 sequences, about 13% of them found once; the top ten carry roughly 4.2%. The same data also contributed to another study, on yellow fever vaccine responses in identical twins.

The sequenced sample was memory (CD45RO+) T cells sorted from blood. These TCRs come from a woman between 18 and 30 years old in good health.

The sample holds many counts of this clonotype. This chain joins TRBV4-3 and TRBJ2-3, with 10 bases fitting TRBD2. In germline, CDR1 is LGHNA, CDR2 YSLEER. The V segment lost 0 bases and the J segment 4 bases; nucleotides outside the gene matches: 4. The CDR3 runs 16 residues. The CDR3 nucleotides read TGCGCCAGCAGCCAAGACATAGCGGGAGGTTCAGATACGCAGTATTTT. Its translation is CASSQDIAGGSDTQYF.

The chain has TRBV5-1 and TRBJ1-4; no firm D call. The CDR3 is 14 amino acids. Between the trimmed V and J ends, which lost 0 bases and 7 bases, there was a span of 10 bases. Germline-derived CDR1 and CDR2 are SGHRS and YFSETQ. DNA of the CDR3: TGCGCCAGCAGCTTGGACTCCTTGGGTGAAAAACTGTTTTTT. Residues: CASSLDSLGEKLFF. Together with reference TRBV5-1 and TRBJ1-4, the CDR3 gives the full variable domain: KAGVTQTPRYLIKTRGQQVTLSCSPISGHRSVSWYQQTPGQGLQFLFEYFSETQRNKGNFPGRFSGRQFSNSRSEMNVSTLELGDSALYLCASSLDSLGEKLFFGSGTQLSVL.

This clonotype has a count of ten or more. This chain joins TRBV3-1 and TRBJ1-5; a weak D match, TRBD1 (6 bases). The ends were cut back, 1 base at V and 3 bases at J, with 10 bases in the middle. Germline CDR1 and CDR2: LGHDT and YNNKEL (reference sequence). The CDR3 is 15 amino acids. The CDR3: CASSQGRGDNQPQHF. The CDR3 bases are TGTGCCAGCAGCCAAGGCAGGGGTGACAATCAGCCCCAGCATTTT.

This CDR3 reads CASSLSPGSSYEQYF. Written as DNA, the CDR3 is TGTGCCAGTAGTCTCTCGCCAGGGAGCTCCTACGAGCAGTACTTC. V usage is TRBV19 and J usage is TRBJ2-7; tentatively, D is TRBD1 or TRBD2 (5 bases each). This CDR3 contains 15 residues. Germline V gene sequence: CDR1 LNHDA, CDR2 SQIVND (reference sequence). The germline V and J ends were trimmed by 5 bases and 0 bases, with 14 bases remaining between them.

This clonotype was seen a single time. This rearrangement joins TRBV20-1 to TRBJ1-2; D is unresolved. CDR1 and CDR2 from the germline V gene are DFQATT and SNEGSKA (reference sequence). The CDR3 has 13 residues. Trimming took 4 bases from V and 7 from J, leaving 16 bases between them. CDR3 amino acids: CSAILSQTGGYTF. As DNA, the CDR3 is TGCAGTGCTATTTTATCCCAGACCGGTGGCTACACCTTC.

Ten or more counts support this clonotype. This chain links TRBV15 with TRBJ2-7; 9 bases agree with TRBD1. After removal of 0 bases from V and 2 bases from J, the junction contained 2 bases not matched to a gene. The V gene's germline CDR1 is LNHNV and CDR2 YYDKDF (reference sequence). CDR3 length: 15 residues. The CDR3 sequence: CATSRDGTGTYEQYF. In nucleotides, the CDR3 is TGTGCCACCAGCAGAGATGGGACAGGGACCTACGAGCAGTACTTC.

The chain carries TRBV5-1 and TRBJ2-1; D possibly corresponds to TRBD1 (5 bases). This CDR3 is built from 14 residues. The germline V gene has CDR1 SGHRS and CDR2 YFSETQ. The V end lost 3 bases, the J end lost 8 bases, and 15 bases lay between the germline ends. CDR3 region: CASSSNPQEHEQFF. The CDR3 coding sequence is TGCGCCAGCAGCTCGAATCCACAGGAACATGAGCAGTTCTTC.

As to this clonotype: Given a much more abundant clone one base away, this may be a read error. This chain links TRBV25-1 with TRBJ1-6; D not certain. This CDR3 region has 14 residues. From germline, CDR1 is MGHDK and CDR2 SYGVNS. DNA of the CDR3: TGTGCCAGCAGTATCCGGGCGAGTAATTCATCCCTCCACTTT. Amino acids: CASSIRASNSSLHF.